The entry that follows covers one TCR beta chain sequence. Antigen unknown. This entry comes from a study of T cell responses to AZD1222 COVID-19 vaccine. Whole-study findings and limits: Repertoire sampling occurred only after the peak T cell response. Donors were chiefly white British, with a greater number of females, and clonal diversity was perhaps underestimated.

Sequencing used immunoSEQ multiplex PCR; TCRdb keeps in-frame clones, though not all of them. This sample has 150,000 to 200,000 clones, with less than 95% found just once. The sample in question was peripheral blood, obtained on day 0 of AZD1222 vaccination. This TCR was recovered from an adult in good health.

CDR3 sequence (DNA): TGTGCCAGCAGCCGCGGACAGACAAGTTATGGCTACACCTTC. Its protein is CASSRGQTSYGYTF. The V call is TRBV6-1, the J call TRBJ1-2, with D possibly TRBD1 on 6 matching bases. CDR3 length: 14 residues. V shed 6 bases and J shed 5 bases, with 16 bases lying between them. The germline CDR1 and CDR2 sequences are MNHNS and SASEGT.